The clone carrying this T cell receptor beta chain was detected only a few times. Its target is not known. Researchers took RNA transcripts and amplified the TCR beta CDR3 regions from them. Researchers ran a first-round RT-PCR on the TCR CDR3 using the HTBI primer set. One entry per CDR3 protein results from TCRdb running MiXCR on the multiplex PCR reads. The top ten clones hold 6.5% to 10% of a sample with 250,000 to 300,000 distinct CDR3 sequences, roughly 15% of them seen once. Looked up from germline, CDR1 is SQVTM and CDR2 is ANQGSEA. Trimming pared 5 bases from V and 8 bases from J, leaving 19 bases between. The CDR3 contains 14 residues. These data come from a study of T cells in Graves' hyperthyroidism and ophthalmopathy. At the level of the study: Peripheral blood collection took place at initial diagnosis, before any treatment.

Whole-study findings and limits: Using 13 V-J features, a model discriminated ophthalmopathy from stable hyperthyroidism.

This sequence originates from a woman aged 40 to 50 with Graves' hyperthyroidism. Sequenced input: blood. The chain is built from TRBV29-1 and TRBJ2-1; D may be TRBD1 or TRBD2 (5 bases each). The CDR3 spells CSVKRRQGSDEQFF. As DNA, the CDR3 is TGCAGCGTTAAGCGGCGGCAGGGAAGTGATGAGCAGTTCTTC.